One sample yielded the 20 T cell receptor beta chains listed below, sequenced in a study of blood T cell repertoires in COVID-19 (dated by TCRdb to the early 2020s). Libraries were made using the immunoSEQ multiplex PCR assay. This immuneACCESS table, as held by TCRdb, lists in-frame sequences with V and J called but not all clones. Of the missing ones, under half trace to an unresolved V gene in checked studies; the others have no known cause. For this sample the table gives 88,000 or so clones, of which roughly nine tenths were detected only once. Approximately 2.4% of the sample comes from the top ten. The sample was peripheral blood. The receptors come from a man aged 45-65 years with acute or convalescent COVID-19.

The chain has TRBV7-3 and TRBJ2-5, with TRBD1 identical over 8 bases. With V trimmed by 5 bases and J by 5 bases, 13 bases remained unmatched. Germline loops: CDR1 SGHTA, CDR2 FQGTGA. CDR3 length equals 16 residues. The CDR3 sequence: CASSPGTGSFRETQYF. The CDR3 DNA follows: TGTGCCAGCAGCCCCGGGACAGGTAGTTTTAGGGAGACCCAGTACTTC.

The rearrangement links TRBV5-4 to TRBJ1-6; D is unresolved. With 0 bases removed from V and 0 bases from J, the gap between germline ends came to 7 bases. The CDR3 consists of 16 residues. The V gene's germline CDR1 is SGHNT and CDR2 YYREEE (reference sequence). The DNA of the CDR3 is TGTGCCAGCAGCTTGGTGGGGAGCTCCTATAATTCACCCCTCCACTTT. Translation gives CASSLVGSSYNSPLHF.

The chain combines TRBV15 with TRBJ1-2; 8 bases align to TRBD1. Germline V gene lookup returns CDR1 LNHNV and CDR2 YYDKDF (reference sequence). V trimming: 0 bases; J trimming: 8 bases; junction bases outside the gene matches: 5. This CDR3 is built from 14 residues. The CDR3 loop reads CATSREVRGHGYTF. In DNA form, the CDR3 reads TGTGCCACCAGCAGAGAGGTCAGGGGGCACGGCTACACCTTC.

The rearrangement uses TRBV29-1 and TRBJ2-5; TRBD1 aligns across 8 bases. The CDR3 consists of 14 residues. With V trimmed by 4 bases and J by 0 bases, 4 bases remained unmatched. Germline CDR1 and CDR2: SQVTM and ANQGSEA. As DNA, the CDR3 is TGCAGCGTTGCCAACAGGGGGTACCAAGAGACCCAGTACTTC. Its protein product is CSVANRGYQETQYF. The entire variable domain, with the rest obtained from reference TRBV29-1 and TRBJ2-5, is as follows: SAVISQKPSRDICQRGTSLTIQCQVDSQVTMMFWYRQQPGQSLTLIATANQGSEATYESGFVIDKFPISRPNLTFSTLTVSNMSPEDSSIYLCSVANRGYQETQYFGPGTRLLVL.

This clone was detected only once. The chain couples TRBV29-1 to TRBJ1-1; 7 bases fit TRBD1. CDR3 length: 15 residues. V was clipped by 2 bases and J by 1 base; unmatched bases: 7. Germline V gives CDR1 SQVTM, CDR2 ANQGSEA. CDR3 protein: CSVEIPGQENTEAFF. The CDR3 DNA reads TGCAGCGTTGAAATTCCCGGACAGGAGAACACTGAAGCTTTCTTT. The entire variable domain, with the rest obtained from reference TRBV29-1 and TRBJ1-1, is as follows: SAVISQKPSRDICQRGTSLTIQCQVDSQVTMMFWYRQQPGQSLTLIATANQGSEATYESGFVIDKFPISRPNLTFSTLTVSNMSPEDSSIYLCSVEIPGQENTEAFFGQGTRLTVV.

V usage is TRBV6-2 or TRBV6-3 and J usage is TRBJ2-7; D perhaps matches TRBD1 (5 bases). This CDR3 contains 12 residues. CDR1 MNHEY and CDR2 SVGEGT come from the germline V gene. The ends were cut back, 4 bases at V and 3 bases at J, with 7 bases in the middle. CDR3 DNA: TGTGCCAGCAGTTCAGGGATCTACGAGCAGTACGTC. Translation gives CASSSGIYEQYV.

The CDR3 DNA is TGTGCCAGCAGCTTGGCCCCAGCGGGCCCACAAGAGACCCAGTACTTC. As protein: CASSLAPAGPQETQYF. The V call is TRBV5-6, the J call TRBJ2-5; D may be TRBD2 (6 bases). V shed 0 bases and J shed 2 bases, with 14 bases lying between them. From germline, CDR1 is SGHDT and CDR2 YYEEEE. The CDR3 loop spans 16 amino acids.

The CDR3 loop reads CATSDQGGSGRGRYNEQFF. CDR3 nucleotides: TGTGCCACCAGTGACCAGGGGGGCAGCGGGAGGGGTAGGTACAATGAGCAGTTCTTC. The chain is built from TRBV24-1 and TRBJ2-1; 10 bases line up with TRBD2. This CDR3 is 19 amino acids long. V was clipped by 4 bases and J by 4 bases; unmatched bases: 15. CDR1 and CDR2 (germline): KGHDR, SFDVKD.

This sequence joins TRBV6-1 and TRBJ2-7; D ambiguous. Trimming took 3 bases from V and 2 from J, leaving 14 bases between them. CDR1 is MNHNS and CDR2 is SASEGT in the germline V gene. This CDR3 has 15 residues. CDR3 in DNA: TGTGCCAGCAGTGATTCTGGAATACTAACCTACGAGCAGTACTTC. The encoded protein is CASSDSGILTYEQYF.

The V call is TRBV4-2, the J call TRBJ1-4; 8 bases line up with TRBD1. V shed 5 bases and J 7 bases; nucleotides not matched to a gene: 6. CDR3 length: 14 amino acids. The germline gives CDR1 LGHNA, CDR2 YNFKEQ. This chain's CDR3 is CASSTDRVGEKLFF. CDR3 sequence (DNA): TGTGCCAGCAGCACGGACAGGGTCGGTGAAAAACTGTTTTTT.

The chain joins TRBV3-1 (or the pseudogene TRBV3-2) to TRBJ2-6; D call uncertain. The length of the CDR3 is 15 residues. Germline values: CDR1 LGHDT, CDR2 YNNKEL (reference sequence). V was cut by 0 bases and J by 0 bases, with 3 bases left in between. The CDR3 coding sequence is TGTGCCAGCAGCCAAGACAGCTCTGGGGCCAACGTCCTGACTTTC. This gives the protein CASSQDSSGANVLTF.

The chain employs TRBV12-3 or TRBV12-4 and TRBJ1-3; TRBD1 matches at 7 bases. This CDR3 comprises 13 residues. With 9 bases clipped from V and 4 bases from J, the junction kept 6 bases outside the gene matches. This CDR3 reads CASYRGTGNTIYF. Written as DNA, the CDR3 is TGTGCCAGTTACAGGGGAACGGGAAACACCATATATTTT.

The V call is TRBV9, the J call TRBJ2-5; possibly TRBD2 for D (5 bases). The CDR3 totals 13 residues. V was trimmed by 2 bases and J by 5 bases, leaving 10 bases between them. Germline values: CDR1 SGDLS, CDR2 YYNGEE. CDR3: CASSVGDMETQYF. CDR3 coding DNA: TGTGCCAGCAGCGTCGGGGATATGGAGACCCAGTACTTC. The entire variable domain, with the rest obtained from reference TRBV9 and TRBJ2-5, is as follows: DSGVTQTPKHLITATGQRVTLRCSPRSGDLSVYWYQQSLDQGLQFLIQYYNGEERAKGNILERFSAQQFPDLHSELNLSSLELGDSALYFCASSVGDMETQYFGPGTRLLVL.

This chain joins TRBV6-5 and TRBJ1-1; D is possibly TRBD1 (6 bases). Trimming pared 6 bases from V and 11 bases from J, leaving 13 bases between. CDR1 and CDR2 (germline): MNHEY, SVGAGI. This CDR3 has 11 amino acids. The CDR3 region is CASRYRERAFF. CDR3 coding DNA: TGTGCCAGCAGGTACAGGGAGCGCGCTTTCTTT.

This chain connects TRBV7-3 to TRBJ2-6, with TRBD1 matching over 7 bases. Trimming at V came to 2 bases and at J to 0 bases, leaving 10 bases not matched to a gene. The CDR3 covers 19 residues. The germline V gene has CDR1 SGHTA and CDR2 FQGTGA. This CDR3 reads CASSLEPQGSTSGANVLTF. As DNA, the CDR3 is TGTGCCAGCAGCTTAGAGCCACAGGGGTCTACCTCTGGGGCCAACGTCCTGACTTTC.

The chain recombines TRBV7-3 with TRBJ2-3, with D maybe TRBD2 (8 bases). Trimming left V 6 bases short and J 5 bases short, with 18 bases between. Per the germline V gene, CDR1 is SGHTA and CDR2 is FQGTGA. This CDR3 is built from 15 residues. The CDR3 loop reads CASSPGGLGGDTQYF. CDR3 nucleotide sequence: TGTGCCAGCAGTCCAGGGGGACTAGGGGGAGATACGCAGTATTTT.

J is TRBJ1-1 and V is TRBV29-1; 7 positions match TRBD1. Trimming took 6 bases from V and 5 from J; bases not matched to a gene: 3. The germline gives CDR1 SQVTM, CDR2 ANQGSEA. The CDR3 extends over 11 amino acids. CDR3 residues: CSVVRGTEAFF. CDR3 DNA sequence: TGCAGCGTCGTCAGGGGGACTGAAGCTTTCTTT.

J is TRBJ2-3 and V is TRBV6-5; TRBD2 agrees at 9 bases. The germline gives CDR1 MNHEY, CDR2 SVGAGI. The junction had 10 bases not matched to a gene; V was cut back by 7 bases and J by 5 bases. The CDR3 has 15 residues. The CDR3: CASNTVAGVKDTQYF. For the CDR3, the DNA is TGTGCCAGCAATACCGTAGCGGGAGTGAAAGATACGCAGTATTTT.

The DNA for the CDR3 is TGTGCCAGCAAGAGGGACAGGGGAGGCGAGCAGTACTTC. Translating gives CASKRDRGGEQYF. The genes are TRBV7-9 and TRBJ2-7, with 10 bases matching TRBD1. Germline trimming cut 7 bases from V and 6 bases from J; bases unmatched to any gene: 6. Germline V gene data show CDR1 as SEHNR and CDR2 as FQNEAQ (reference sequence). The CDR3 loop spans 13 amino acids.

The CDR3 DNA sequence: TGTGCCAGCAGTTTACAGGGTTCGTCTGGGGCCAACGTCCTGACTTTC. Protein product: CASSLQGSSGANVLTF. V usage is TRBV19 and J usage is TRBJ2-6; D might be TRBD1 (6 bases). There are 16 residues in the CDR3. Germline V gene sequence: CDR1 LNHDA, CDR2 SQIVND (reference sequence). Trimming shortened V by 9 bases and J by 1 base, and 16 bases separated the two germline ends.